The T cell receptor beta chain described here comes from a study of T-cell reconstitution after alpha-beta-depleted transplantation in children. V lost 2 bases, J lost 6 bases, and 17 bases lay in between. Germline V gene sequence: CDR1 MNHEY, CDR2 SVGAGI. The CDR3 spans 16 residues. Findings and caveats of the study: T-cell numbers and diversity, one year after transplant, stemmed largely from T cells that were newly produced.

Using unique molecular identifiers, the investigators prepared the TCRbeta library. TCRdb reprocessed the PCR reads with MiXCR, giving one entry per CDR3 protein. The table has about 980,000 distinct CDR3 sequences, roughly 29% seen once. In the case of this clonotype: Its antigen is undetermined.

The sequence came from a boy under three years old who had a stem cell transplant for SCID, so the T cells may come from the graft donor. This chain links TRBV6-5 with TRBJ1-5; possibly TRBD1 for D (5 bases). Sequenced material: PBMCs, mostly from graft donor cells, taken 360 days after TCRalphabeta/CD19-depleted stem cell transplant. CDR3 amino acids: CASSYGIKGAAQPQHF. In DNA form, the CDR3 reads TGTGCCAGCAGTTACGGTATTAAAGGGGCGGCTCAGCCCCAGCATTTT.